A selection of T cell receptor beta chains follows, all from one sample in a study of cytomegalovirus exposure and HLA in healthy donors. Using immunoSEQ multiplex PCR, the repertoire was profiled, and TCRdb retains in-frame clones only, with some absent. Among fewer than 200,000 clones listed, around four fifths were seen once. The specimen was PBMCs. Receptor source: a man aged 40-49 years in good health and CMV-seropositive. The CDR3 runs from the conserved cysteine through the conserved F or W. The order of the fields is clone size, D gene, J gene, V gene, CDR3 protein, CDR3 DNA. A D gene is named only where the DNA matches it firmly. A clone size is listed for some rows: how often the clone was seen (once, few, many), or a class if it is expanded.

-	-	TRBJ2-7	TRBV14	CASSQLAGGLSYEQYF	TGTGCCAGCAGCCAGCTTGCGGGCGGATTATCCTACGAGCAGTACTTC
-	-	TRBJ2-1	TRBV29-1	CSVPGAQHYNEQFF	TGCAGCGTCCCAGGGGCGCAACACTACAATGAGCAGTTCTTC
-	-	TRBJ2-1	TRBV4-2	CASSQGEGEEQFF	TGTGCCAGCAGCCAAGGAGAGGGTGAAGAGCAGTTCTTC
-	TRBD1	TRBJ1-5	TRBV30	CACSGQGGQPQHF	TGTGCCTGTAGTGGACAGGGGGGTCAGCCCCAGCATTTT
-	-	TRBJ2-7	TRBV7-6	CASSHSRSYEQYF	TGTGCCAGCAGTCACAGTAGATCCTACGAGCAGTACTTC
-	TRBD2	TRBJ2-5	TRBV28	CASSSYSGRREETQYF	TGTGCCAGCAGTTCCTATAGCGGGAGACGCGAAGAGACCCAGTACTTC
-	TRBD2	TRBJ2-3	TRBV4-2	CASSQDPSGGGKDTQYF	TGTGCCAGCAGCCAAGATCCTAGCGGGGGGGGGAAAGATACGCAGTATTTT
-	TRBD1	TRBJ2-7	TRBV6-1	CASRMDRGPNEQYF	TGTGCCAGCAGGATGGACAGGGGGCCTAACGAGCAGTACTTC
-	TRBD1	TRBJ1-2	TRBV7-2	CASSTRDRGYGYTF	TGTGCCAGCAGCACCCGGGACAGGGGATACGGCTACACCTTC
-	-	TRBJ2-6	TRBV9	CASSGPGTLSSGANVLTF	TGTGCCAGCAGCGGCCCCGGGACACTTAGCTCTGGGGCCAACGTCCTGACTTTC
-	TRBD1	TRBJ2-5	TRBV19	CASSIPTGGSETQYF	TGTGCCAGTAGTATACCCACAGGGGGCTCGGAGACCCAGTACTTC
-	TRBD2	TRBJ2-7	TRBV28	CASSLRSDGLAVHYEQYF	TGTGCCAGCAGTTTGCGATCCGATGGACTAGCGGTACACTACGAGCAGTACTTC
-	TRBD2	TRBJ2-1	TRBV27	CASRYASGYNEQFF	TGTGCCAGCAGGTACGCTAGCGGCTACAATGAGCAGTTCTTC
-	-	TRBJ1-1	TRBV28	CASSLRRTSFW	TGTGCCAGCAGTTTAAGGCGGACATCCTTTTGG
few	-	TRBJ2-7	TRBV7-8	CASSPEQAYEQYF	TGTGCCAGCAGCCCGGAACAGGCCTACGAGCAGTACTTC
-	TRBD1	TRBJ1-6	TRBV25-1	CASRWDRGNSPLHF	TGTGCCAGCCGGTGGGACAGGGGGAATTCACCCCTCCACTTT
-	-	TRBJ1-4	TRBV6-5	CASRGRVNEKLFF	TGTGCCAGCAGGGGGAGGGTAAATGAAAAACTGTTTTTT
-	-	TRBJ1-2	TRBV19	CASSTPGGYYGYTF	TGTGCCAGTAGTACCCCGGGAGGCTACTATGGCTACACCTTC
-	-	TRBJ2-7	TRBV29-1	CSVGYSSYEQYF	TGCAGCGTTGGGTACAGCTCCTACGAGCAGTACTTC
-	TRBD1	TRBJ2-7	TRBV7-9	CASSLGAGGLYEQYF	TGTGCCAGCAGCTTAGGAGCAGGGGGCCTCTACGAGCAGTACTTC
-	-	TRBJ2-7	TRBV28	CASSLGGAHEQYF	TGTGCCAGCAGTTTAGGTGGGGCCCACGAGCAGTACTTC
-	TRBD1	TRBJ1-1	TRBV6-6	CASSYGTVNTEAFF	TGTGCCAGCAGTTACGGGACAGTAAACACTGAAGCTTTCTTT
few	-	TRBJ2-7	TRBV1	CTSSQPGLESYEQYF	TGCACCAGCAGCCAGCCGGGACTAGAATCCTACGAGCAGTACTTC
-	TRBD1	TRBJ2-5	TRBV5-5	CASSLTGGGETQYF	TGTGCCAGCAGCCTGACAGGGGGAGGGGAGACCCAGTACTTC
-	TRBD2	TRBJ2-1	TRBV9	CASRGGTSGIAYNEQFF	TGTGCCAGCAGAGGTGGGACTAGCGGGATCGCCTACAATGAGCAGTTCTTC
-	TRBD1	TRBJ2-7	TRBV6-6	CASVGQAAEQYF	TGTGCCAGCGTGGGACAGGCCGCCGAGCAGTACTTC
once	TRBD1	TRBJ1-2	TRBV6-6	CASRRTQGQEGGYTF	TGTGCCAGCCGACGGACCCAGGGACAGGAAGGTGGCTACACCTTC
-	TRBD1	TRBJ1-4	TRBV7-8	CASSHGQGSDREKLFF	TGTGCCAGCAGTCATGGACAGGGGTCGGATCGGGAAAAACTGTTTTTT
-	TRBD1	TRBJ2-3	TRBV4-1	CASSQITGVDTQYF	TGCGCCAGCAGCCAAATAACAGGGGTGGATACGCAGTATTTT
once	-	TRBJ2-7	TRBV25-1	CASWGVNSYEQYF	TGTGCCAGCTGGGGGGTCAACTCCTACGAGCAGTACTTC
-	TRBD1	TRBJ1-1	TRBV4-2	CASSQPGQGAEAFF	TGTGCCAGCAGCCAACCCGGACAGGGGGCTGAAGCTTTCTTT
few	TRBD1	TRBJ1-1	TRBV7-9	CASSLAAGTEDTEAFF	TGTGCCAGCAGCTTAGCTGCCGGGACAGAGGACACTGAAGCTTTCTTT
-	-	TRBJ2-1	TRBV12-5	CASLTGQAEQFF	TGTGCTAGCTTGACAGGCCAGGCTGAGCAGTTCTTC
-	TRBD2	TRBJ2-7	TRBV27	CASSLSRGGRTYEQYF	TGTGCCAGCAGTTTAAGTAGAGGCGGGAGGACCTACGAGCAGTACTTC
-	-	TRBJ1-1	TRBV7-2	CASRQTVIEAFF	TGTGCCAGCAGACAGACAGTGATTGAAGCTTTCTTT
-	TRBD1	TRBJ2-7	TRBV6-5	CASTLGSGGIYEQYF	TGTGCCAGCACTCTTGGTTCAGGGGGCATCTACGAGCAGTACTTC
-	TRBD2	TRBJ2-4	TRBV10-1	CASSEVEREWAKNIQYF	TGCGCCAGCAGTGAGGTCGAGCGGGAGTGGGCCAAAAACATTCAGTACTTC
-	-	TRBJ2-7	TRBV28	CASSPSPGLGALTYEQYF	TGTGCCAGCAGTCCCTCCCCGGGACTCGGGGCCCTAACCTACGAGCAGTACTTC
-	TRBD1	TRBJ1-4	TRBV5-6	CASSRTGVEEKLFF	TGTGCCAGCAGCCGGACAGGGGTAGAGGAAAAACTGTTTTTT
once	-	TRBJ2-7	TRBV9	CASSVGATYEQYF	TGTGCCAGCAGCGTAGGGGCTACCTACGAGCAGTACTTC
once	TRBD1	TRBJ1-2	TRBV7-8	CASSPTGQRNYGYTF	TGTGCCAGCAGCCCCACGGGACAGCGCAACTATGGCTACACCTTC
-	-	TRBJ1-2	TRBV5-6	CASSLLDSLYGYTF	TGTGCCAGCAGCCTCCTGGACAGCCTCTATGGCTACACCTTC
-	TRBD1	TRBJ1-1	TRBV18	CASSPKTGTVGEAFF	TGTGCCAGCTCACCGAAGACCGGGACAGTCGGGGAAGCTTTCTTT
-	TRBD2	TRBJ2-7	TRBV14	CASSLRAGGSFYEQYF	TGTGCCAGCAGCCTAAGAGCGGGAGGGTCCTTTTACGAGCAGTACTTC